This TCR beta chain is drawn from a study of blood T cell repertoires in COVID-19 (dated by TCRdb to the early 2020s). Concerning the study at large: Samples from collaborators originated in the United States, Italy and Spain and spanned both the acute and convalescent phases of COVID-19. The prospective study material was composed of cDNA or gDNA derived from T cells, B-cell-depleted T cells, or PBMCs. Where available, HLA class I and class II types were taken from metadata supplied by the sample provider and were not determined by assay-based typing. The repertoires were made available in a free public database intended to serve as a resource for research on the immune response to SARS-CoV-2. The dataset comprised deeply sampled blood TCRbeta repertoires from subjects exposed to, actively infected with, or recovered from COVID-19. Sample metadata almost always included a de-identified subject ID, COVID-19 status, age in years and sex. Samples were obtained from the ongoing ImmuneRACE study (first 160 participants) and from 1,200 or so subjects provided by 6 global collaborators.

Per the germline V gene (reference sequence), SGHKS is the CDR1 and YYEKEE is the CDR2. Spanning cysteine to phenylalanine, the CDR3 consists of 14 amino acids. Only the CDR3 DNA is retained, 42 bases long and in frame from the first base. Here V drops 0 bases and J drops 8 bases, and the junction holds 6 bases not matched to any gene. On this clone: This clone's antigen is unknown. The sample holds no much larger clone one base away, and base qualities are not on file.

Findings and caveats that apply to the study as a whole: How much clinical and demographic metadata was included differed by source and by participant, and the metadata was provided uncurated.

TCRbeta CDR3 regions were amplified from genomic DNA using the immunoSEQ Assay, a bias-controlled multiplex PCR. In the authors' own workflow: Nucleated cell counts per sample were estimated from amplification of reference gene primers within the assay. To quantify the absolute abundance of each unique TCRbeta CDR3 rearrangement, sequence reads were collapsed and filtered. For each sample, productive Simpson clonality was calculated as the square root of Simpson's diversity index over productive rearrangements. TCRdb provides this immuneACCESS table in a form limited to in-frame rearrangements. Some clones are lacking; in checked studies, under half of them reflect an unresolved V gene, and why the rest are absent is not known. V and J calls and clone size are as listed in that table; D and trimming were resolved from the DNA. This sample gives around 170,000 clones in total; about 87% of them show up just once. The ten largest make up roughly 24% of the sample.

The collaborating institutions used their own protocols to collect whole blood in K2EDTA tubes. Collaborator samples were shipped for TCRbeta analysis as frozen whole blood, isolated PBMCs, or DNA extracted from either sample type. This sequence was found in a man in his 60s with acute or convalescent COVID-19. The sequence links TRBV5-5 to TRBJ1-2, with TRBD1 identical over 8 junction bases. The sample was peripheral blood. The sequence in DNA is TGTGCCAGCAGCTTGGCCGGACAGGGCGGAGGCTACACCTTC. Translation gives CASSLAGQGGGYTF.